This T cell receptor beta chain was recorded in a study of PD-1 blockade in mismatch repair-deficient tumors. Looking at the study overall: Patients had some twelve mismatch repair-deficient cancer types, all previously treated and progressing.

Concerning this clone: Its specificity is not known.

The CDR3 totals 12 residues. The germline V gene encodes CDR1 SNHLY and CDR2 FYNNEI. Trimming removed 7 bases from V and 8 bases from J, with 11 bases in between. Here immunoSEQ multiplex PCR was the method, and the copy in TCRdb shows in-frame clones only, minus some. The sample contains some 9,000 clones, 88% of which appear only once. Time point meaning: approximately 10-day in vitro stimulation with candidate neoantigen peptide 7. Three pembrolizumab responders had their TCRs sequenced. Under ten ELISpot-reactive neoantigen peptides each drove an approximately 10-day in vitro stimulation. This specimen was cells cultured in vitro, taken from a patient treated with pembrolizumab. The sequence came from an adult with mismatch repair-deficient cancer. The chain carries TRBV2 and TRBJ2-2; a possible D gene is TRBD2 (5 bases). The CDR3 region has the DNA TGTGCCAGCACGGGGATCGAGGGGGAGCTGTTTTTT. This gives the protein CASTGIEGELFF.